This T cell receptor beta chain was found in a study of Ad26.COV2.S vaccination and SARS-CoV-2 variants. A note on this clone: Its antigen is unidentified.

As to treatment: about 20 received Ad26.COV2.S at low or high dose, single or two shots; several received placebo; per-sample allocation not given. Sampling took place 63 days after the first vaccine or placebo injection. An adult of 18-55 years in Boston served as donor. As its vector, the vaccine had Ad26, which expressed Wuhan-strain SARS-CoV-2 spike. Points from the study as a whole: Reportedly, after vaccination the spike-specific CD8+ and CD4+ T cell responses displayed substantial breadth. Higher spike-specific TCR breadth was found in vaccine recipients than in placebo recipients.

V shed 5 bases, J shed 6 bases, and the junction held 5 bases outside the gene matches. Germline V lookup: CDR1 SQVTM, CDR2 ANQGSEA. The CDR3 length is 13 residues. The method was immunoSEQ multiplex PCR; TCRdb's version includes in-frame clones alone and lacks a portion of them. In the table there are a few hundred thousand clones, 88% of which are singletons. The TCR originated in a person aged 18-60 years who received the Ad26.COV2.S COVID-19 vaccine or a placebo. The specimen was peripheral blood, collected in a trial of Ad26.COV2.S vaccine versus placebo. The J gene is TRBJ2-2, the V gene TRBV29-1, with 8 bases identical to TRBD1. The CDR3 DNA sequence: TGCAGCGTTAAGACAGGGGAGGCCGGGGAGCTGTTTTTT. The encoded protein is CSVKTGEAGELFF.